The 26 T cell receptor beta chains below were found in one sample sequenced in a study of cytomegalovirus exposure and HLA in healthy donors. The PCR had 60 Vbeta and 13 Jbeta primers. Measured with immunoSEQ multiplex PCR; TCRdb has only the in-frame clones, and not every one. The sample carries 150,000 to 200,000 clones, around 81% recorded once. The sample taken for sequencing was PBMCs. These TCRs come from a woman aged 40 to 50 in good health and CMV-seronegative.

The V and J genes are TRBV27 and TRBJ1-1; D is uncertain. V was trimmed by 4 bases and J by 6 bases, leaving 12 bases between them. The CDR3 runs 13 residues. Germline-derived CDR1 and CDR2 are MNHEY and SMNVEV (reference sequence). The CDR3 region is CASSYGKSAEAFF. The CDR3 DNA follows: TGTGCCAGCAGTTACGGTAAAAGCGCTGAAGCTTTCTTT.

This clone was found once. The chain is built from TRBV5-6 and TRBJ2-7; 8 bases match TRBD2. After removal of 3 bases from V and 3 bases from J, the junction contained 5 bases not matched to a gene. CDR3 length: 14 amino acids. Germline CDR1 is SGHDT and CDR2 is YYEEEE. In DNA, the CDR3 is TGTGCCAGCAGCTATAGCGGGGAAAACTACGAGCAGTACTTC. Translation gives CASSYSGENYEQYF. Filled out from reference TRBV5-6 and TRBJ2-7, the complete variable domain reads DAGVTQSPTHLIKTRGQQVTLRCSPKSGHDTVSWYQQALGQGPQFIFQYYEEEERQRGNFPDRFSGHQFPNYSSELNVNALLLGDSALYLCASSYSGENYEQYFGPGTRLTVT.

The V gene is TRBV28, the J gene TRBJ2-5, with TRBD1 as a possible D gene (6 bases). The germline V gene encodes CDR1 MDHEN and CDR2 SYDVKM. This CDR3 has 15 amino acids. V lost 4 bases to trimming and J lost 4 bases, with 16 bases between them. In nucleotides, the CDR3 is TGTGCCAGCAGTTCTGGGGGCGCGGCCGGAGAGACCCAGTACTTC. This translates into CASSSGGAAGETQYF.

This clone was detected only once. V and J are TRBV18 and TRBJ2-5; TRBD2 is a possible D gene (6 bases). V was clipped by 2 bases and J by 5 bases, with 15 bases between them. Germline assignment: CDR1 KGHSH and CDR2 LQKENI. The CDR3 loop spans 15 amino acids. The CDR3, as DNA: TGTGCCAGCTCACCAAGGGACTTACACTTGGAGACCCAGTACTTC. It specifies CASSPRDLHLETQYF.

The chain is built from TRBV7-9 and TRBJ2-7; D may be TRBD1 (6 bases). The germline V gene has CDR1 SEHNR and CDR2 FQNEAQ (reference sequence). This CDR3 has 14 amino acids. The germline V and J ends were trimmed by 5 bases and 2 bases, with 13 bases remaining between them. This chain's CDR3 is CASSILQGTYEQYF. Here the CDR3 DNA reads TGTGCCAGCAGCATACTACAGGGAACCTACGAGCAGTACTTC.

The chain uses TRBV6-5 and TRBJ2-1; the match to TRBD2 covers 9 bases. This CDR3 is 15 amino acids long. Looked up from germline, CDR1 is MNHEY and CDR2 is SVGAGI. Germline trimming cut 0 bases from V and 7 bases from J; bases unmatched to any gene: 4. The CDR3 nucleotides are TGTGCCAGCAGTTACTCGCGGGAGGGCGCAAATGAGCAGTTCTTC. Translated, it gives CASSYSREGANEQFF.

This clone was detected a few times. The CDR3 loop is CSVEDLSLSSYNEQFF. The CDR3 coding sequence is TGCAGCGTTGAAGATCTATCGCTGAGCTCCTACAATGAGCAGTTCTTC. The V call is TRBV29-1, the J call TRBJ2-1; the D is unclear. CDR3 length: 16 amino acids. V gave up 0 bases and J gave up 0 bases, with 12 bases separating them. CDR1 is SQVTM, CDR2 ANQGSEA, per germline.

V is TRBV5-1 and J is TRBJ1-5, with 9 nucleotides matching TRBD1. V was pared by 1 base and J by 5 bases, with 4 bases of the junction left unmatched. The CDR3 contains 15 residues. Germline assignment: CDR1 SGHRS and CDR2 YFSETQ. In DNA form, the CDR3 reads TGCGCCAGCAGCTTGACAGGGGGCTCGGATCAGCCCCAGCATTTT. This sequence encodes CASSLTGGSDQPQHF.

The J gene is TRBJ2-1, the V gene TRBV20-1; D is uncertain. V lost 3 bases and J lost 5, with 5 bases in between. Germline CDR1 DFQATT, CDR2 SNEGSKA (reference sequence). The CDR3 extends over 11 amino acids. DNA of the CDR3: TGCAGTGCTAGGGCCGACAATGAGCAGTTCTTC. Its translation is CSARADNEQFF.

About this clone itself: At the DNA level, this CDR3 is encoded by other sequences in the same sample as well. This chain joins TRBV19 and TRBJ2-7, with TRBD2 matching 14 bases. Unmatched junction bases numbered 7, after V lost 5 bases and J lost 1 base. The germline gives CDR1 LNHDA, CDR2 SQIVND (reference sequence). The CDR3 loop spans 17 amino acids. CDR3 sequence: CASSPGTSGSLSYEQYF. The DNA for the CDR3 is TGTGCCAGTAGTCCCGGGACTAGCGGGAGCCTTTCCTACGAGCAGTACTTC.

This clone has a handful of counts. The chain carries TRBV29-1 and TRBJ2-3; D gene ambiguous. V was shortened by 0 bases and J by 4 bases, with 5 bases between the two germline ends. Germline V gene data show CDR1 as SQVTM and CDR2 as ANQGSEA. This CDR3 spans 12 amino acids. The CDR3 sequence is CSVEESADTQYF. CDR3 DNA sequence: TGCAGCGTTGAAGAAAGCGCAGATACGCAGTATTTT.

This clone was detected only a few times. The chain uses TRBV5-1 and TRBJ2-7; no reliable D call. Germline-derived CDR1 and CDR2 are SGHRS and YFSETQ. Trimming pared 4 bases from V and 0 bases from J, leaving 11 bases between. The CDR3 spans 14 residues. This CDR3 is CASSPQVTSYEQYF. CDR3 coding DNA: TGCGCCAGCAGCCCCCAGGTTACCTCCTACGAGCAGTACTTC.

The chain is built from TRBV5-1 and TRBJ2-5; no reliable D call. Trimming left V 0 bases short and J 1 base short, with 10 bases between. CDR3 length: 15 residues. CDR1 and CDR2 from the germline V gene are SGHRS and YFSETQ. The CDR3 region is CASSLAASSQETQYF. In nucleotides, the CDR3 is TGCGCCAGCAGCTTGGCCGCGTCATCCCAAGAGACCCAGTACTTC.

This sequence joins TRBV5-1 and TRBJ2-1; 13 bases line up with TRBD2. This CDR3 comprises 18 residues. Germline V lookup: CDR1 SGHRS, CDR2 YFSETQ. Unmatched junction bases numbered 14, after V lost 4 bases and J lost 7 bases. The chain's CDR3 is CASSTGLAGVKLGNEQFF. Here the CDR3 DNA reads TGCGCCAGCAGCACAGGACTAGCGGGAGTAAAGTTGGGAAATGAGCAGTTCTTC.

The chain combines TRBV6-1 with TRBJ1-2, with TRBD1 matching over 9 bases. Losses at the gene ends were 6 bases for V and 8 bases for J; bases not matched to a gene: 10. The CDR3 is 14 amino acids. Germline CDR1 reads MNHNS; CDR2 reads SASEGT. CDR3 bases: TGTGCCAGCAGCAGCGATGGGACAGGGCTCGGCTACACCTTC. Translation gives CASSSDGTGLGYTF.

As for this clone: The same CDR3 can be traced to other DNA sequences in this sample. The CDR3 here is CASSSQGGNTEAFF. The CDR3 bases are TGCGCCAGCAGCTCCCAAGGAGGGAACACTGAAGCTTTCTTT. The V call is TRBV5-1, the J call TRBJ1-1; no clear D gene. Germline lookup yields CDR1 SGHRS and CDR2 YFSETQ. The CDR3 sequence is 14 residues long. V shed 3 bases and J shed 1 base, with 10 bases lying between them. Full variable domain (remainder filled in from reference TRBV5-1 and TRBJ1-1): KAGVTQTPRYLIKTRGQQVTLSCSPISGHRSVSWYQQTPGQGLQFLFEYFSETQRNKGNFPGRFSGRQFSNSRSEMNVSTLELGDSALYLCASSSQGGNTEAFFGQGTRLTVV.

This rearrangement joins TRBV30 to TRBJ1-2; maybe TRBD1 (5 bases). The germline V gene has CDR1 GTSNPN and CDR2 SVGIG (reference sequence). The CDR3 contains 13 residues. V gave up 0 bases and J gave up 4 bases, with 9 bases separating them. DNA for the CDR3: TGTGCCTGGAGTGTGGGGGGTGGCTATGGCTACACCTTC. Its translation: CAWSVGGGYGYTF.

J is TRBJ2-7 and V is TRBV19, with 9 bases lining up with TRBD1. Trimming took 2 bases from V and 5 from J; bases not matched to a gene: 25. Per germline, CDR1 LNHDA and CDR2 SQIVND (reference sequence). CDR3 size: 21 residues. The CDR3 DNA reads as TGTGCCAGTAGTATATTCAGGGGACAGGGAAGGCCACCCCCCAGGAATCACGAGCAGTACTTC. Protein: CASSIFRGQGRPPPRNHEQYF.

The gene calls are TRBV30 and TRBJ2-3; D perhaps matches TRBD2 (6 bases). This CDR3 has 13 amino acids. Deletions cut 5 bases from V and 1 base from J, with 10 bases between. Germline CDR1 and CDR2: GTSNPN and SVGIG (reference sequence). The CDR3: CAWRIAGTDTQYF. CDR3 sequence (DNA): TGTGCCTGGCGTATAGCGGGCACAGATACGCAGTATTTT.

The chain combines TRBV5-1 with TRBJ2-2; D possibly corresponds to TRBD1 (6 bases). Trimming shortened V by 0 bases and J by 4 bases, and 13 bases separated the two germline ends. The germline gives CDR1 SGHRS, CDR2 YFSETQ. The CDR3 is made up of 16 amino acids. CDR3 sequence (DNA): TGCGCCAGCAGCTTGGGGGCCAGGGGAGCCACCGGGGAGCTGTTTTTT. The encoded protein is CASSLGARGATGELFF.

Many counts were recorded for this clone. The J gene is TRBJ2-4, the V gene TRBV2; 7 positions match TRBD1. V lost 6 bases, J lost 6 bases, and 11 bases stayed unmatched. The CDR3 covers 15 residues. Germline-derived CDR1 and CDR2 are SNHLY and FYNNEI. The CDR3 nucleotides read TGTGCCAGCAGAGCCAAGAGGGGACAGATAAACATTCAGTACTTC. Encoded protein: CASRAKRGQINIQYF.

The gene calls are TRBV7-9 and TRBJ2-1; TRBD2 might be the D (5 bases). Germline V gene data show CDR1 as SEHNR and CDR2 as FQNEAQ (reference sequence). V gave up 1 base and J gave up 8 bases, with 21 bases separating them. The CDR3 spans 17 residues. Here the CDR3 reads CASSLVGLSTRWDEQFF. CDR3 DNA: TGTGCCAGCAGCTTAGTGGGCCTGTCAACTAGGTGGGATGAGCAGTTCTTC.

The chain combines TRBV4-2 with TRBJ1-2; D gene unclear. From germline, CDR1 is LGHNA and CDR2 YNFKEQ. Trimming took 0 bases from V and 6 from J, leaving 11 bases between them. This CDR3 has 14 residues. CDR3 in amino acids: CASSQDSTADGYTF. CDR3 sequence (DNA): TGTGCCAGCAGCCAAGATTCCACAGCGGATGGCTACACCTTC.

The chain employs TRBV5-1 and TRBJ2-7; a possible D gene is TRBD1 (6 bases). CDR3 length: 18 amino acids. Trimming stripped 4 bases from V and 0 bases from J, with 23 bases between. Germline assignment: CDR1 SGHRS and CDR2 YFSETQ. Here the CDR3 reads CASSQSRAGDPHSYEQYF. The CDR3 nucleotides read TGCGCCAGCAGCCAGAGTAGGGCAGGGGACCCACACTCCTACGAGCAGTACTTC.

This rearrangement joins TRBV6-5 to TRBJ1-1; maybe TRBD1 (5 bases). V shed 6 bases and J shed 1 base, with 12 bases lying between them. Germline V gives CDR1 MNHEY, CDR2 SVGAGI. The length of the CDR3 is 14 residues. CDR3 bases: TGTGCCAGCAGGGCGGGGGGGAGGAACACTGAAGCTTTCTTT. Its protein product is CASRAGGRNTEAFF.

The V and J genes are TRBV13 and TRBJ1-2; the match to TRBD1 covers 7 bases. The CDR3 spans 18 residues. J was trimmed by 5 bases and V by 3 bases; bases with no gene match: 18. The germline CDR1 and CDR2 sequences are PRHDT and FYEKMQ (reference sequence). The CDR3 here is CASSFSLAGGPTGYGYTF. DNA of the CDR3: TGTGCCAGCAGCTTCTCCCTGGCAGGGGGGCCTACGGGATATGGCTACACCTTC.